Each of the 16 T cell receptor beta chains below was sequenced from the same sample in a study of T cell responses to AZD1222 COVID-19 vaccine. TCRdb's table, derived via immunoSEQ multiplex PCR, lists solely in-frame clones and lacks some. The sample lists approximately 190,000 clones; roughly 91% were seen once. This material consisted of peripheral blood, taken on day 0 of AZD1222 vaccination. These receptors were taken from an adult in good health.

This clone occurred once. The genes are TRBV11-2 and TRBJ2-3; D is ambiguous. The germline V gene has CDR1 SGHAT and CDR2 FQNNGV. The ends were cut back, 6 bases at V and 5 bases at J, with 12 bases in the middle. CDR3 length: 13 residues. In DNA, the CDR3 is TGTGCCAGCAGGCTAGGACGTCTAGATACGCAGTATTTT. This translates into CASRLGRLDTQYF.

The V and J genes are TRBV6-5 and TRBJ2-7, with TRBD1 identical over 8 bases. This CDR3 has 15 amino acids. CDR1 is MNHEY and CDR2 is SVGAGI in the germline V gene. V shed 6 bases and J 1 base; nucleotides not matched to a gene: 8. For the CDR3, the DNA is TGTGCCAGCAGCCGGGACAGGAGTATTTCCTACGAGCAGTACTTC. This sequence encodes CASSRDRSISYEQYF.

The chain recombines TRBV7-3 with TRBJ2-7; possibly TRBD1 or TRBD2 for D (5 bases each). Trimming took 7 bases from V and 0 from J, leaving 13 bases between them. The CDR3 extends over 14 amino acids. Germline assignment: CDR1 SGHTA and CDR2 FQGTGA. The CDR3 loop reads CASKRDPSSYEQYF. DNA for the CDR3: TGTGCCAGCAAAAGGGACCCGAGCTCCTACGAGCAGTACTTC.

V and J are TRBV18 and TRBJ1-1; 7 bases line up with TRBD1. CDR1 KGHSH and CDR2 LQKENI come from the germline V gene. CDR3 size: 13 residues. Trimming at V came to 6 bases and at J to 5 bases, leaving 6 bases not matched to a gene. The CDR3 DNA follows: TGTGCCAGCTCCCCCAGGGGGGGGACTGAAGCTTTCTTT. Its translation is CASSPRGGTEAFF.

This clone was detected only once. The chain uses TRBV7-8 and TRBJ2-6; D gene unclear. V was clipped by 1 base and J by 0 bases, with 4 bases between them. This CDR3 region has 15 residues. Germline values: CDR1 SGHVS, CDR2 FQNEAQ. CDR3 sequence (DNA): TGTGCCAGCAGCTTAGTTACCTCTGGGGCCAACGTCCTGACTTTC. As protein: CASSLVTSGANVLTF.

DNA of the CDR3: TGCGCCAGCAGCCAAGTGGCAGCCGGGACAGGGTCTGGAAACACCATATATTTT. This translates into CASSQVAAGTGSGNTIYF. This chain connects TRBV4-3 to TRBJ1-3, with 9 bases aligning to TRBD1. Looked up from germline, CDR1 is LGHNA and CDR2 is YSLEER. The V and J ends lost 1 base and 1 base, in that order; junction bases with no gene match: 8. The CDR3 runs 18 residues.

The chain is built from TRBV7-2 and TRBJ2-3; D tentatively fits TRBD1 or TRBD2 (6 bases each). V was shortened by 5 bases and J by 4 bases, with 13 bases between the two germline ends. Germline lookup yields CDR1 SGHTA and CDR2 FQGNSA. The CDR3 runs to 14 residues. The CDR3 region is CASSRVGGPDTQYF. CDR3 nucleotide sequence: TGTGCCAGCAGCAGAGTTGGGGGGCCAGATACGCAGTATTTT.

The chain couples TRBV7-3 to TRBJ2-1; 10 bases map to TRBD1. CDR1 and CDR2 from the germline V gene are SGHTA and FQGTGA. The J segment lost 6 bases and the V segment lost 5 bases, leaving 19 bases of the junction unmatched. The CDR3 covers 19 residues. DNA of the CDR3: TGTGCCAGCAGCCCGCGGACAGGGGGTGCGATATTCAGAACCAATGAGCAGTTCTTC. It yields the protein CASSPRTGGAIFRTNEQFF.

This clone was seen just once. The genes are TRBV12-3 or TRBV12-4 and TRBJ2-7, with 8 nucleotides matching TRBD2. The CDR3 extends over 12 amino acids. J lost 7 bases, V lost 5 bases, and 4 bases had no gene match. CDR3 DNA: TGTGCCAGCAGTCCTATAGCGGGGGAGCAGTACTTC. Translated, it gives CASSPIAGEQYF.

This sequence joins TRBV28 and TRBJ2-7, with no clear D. Germline V gene sequence: CDR1 MDHEN, CDR2 SYDVKM. The V and J ends lost 5 bases and 2 bases respectively, with 16 bases between them. The CDR3 has 15 residues. CDR3 in DNA: TGTGCCAGCAGTCCACCTCTACACAGTACCTACGAGCAGTACTTC. This gives the protein CASSPPLHSTYEQYF.

As to this clone: An end of the junction does not agree with germline; a read error may underlie this. The genes are TRBV3-1 (or the pseudogene TRBV3-2) and TRBJ2-7, with 9 bases identical to TRBD1. There are 12 residues in the CDR3. Germline V gene lookup returns CDR1 LGHDT and CDR2 YNNKEL (reference sequence). The CDR3 bases are TGTGCCAGCAGCCAGGGACAGGGACCGTGGAATTTC. This translates into CASSQGQGPWNF.

The CDR3 nucleotides read TGTGCCAGCAGTTTGACGGGGGGTAAGAATCAGCCCCAGCATTTT. It translates to CASSLTGGKNQPQHF. The rearrangement uses TRBV28 and TRBJ1-5, with D possibly being TRBD1 (5 bases). V lost 3 bases to trimming and J lost 4 bases, with 13 bases between them. This CDR3 spans 15 amino acids. The germline V gene encodes CDR1 MDHEN and CDR2 SYDVKM.

The chain recombines TRBV7-3 with TRBJ1-1; D might be TRBD1 (6 bases). The CDR3 runs to 13 residues. The germline gives CDR1 SGHTA, CDR2 FQGTGA. Trimming took 4 bases from V and 3 from J, leaving 9 bases between them. The CDR3 reads CASSSQGDTEAFF. The CDR3, as DNA: TGTGCCAGCAGCTCACAGGGTGACACTGAAGCTTTCTTT. The whole variable domain, filled in from reference TRBV7-3 and TRBJ1-1, reads GAGVSQTPSNKVTEKGKYVELRCDPISGHTALYWYRQSLGQGPEFLIYFQGTGAADDSGLPNDRFFAVRPEGSVSTLKIQRTERGDSAVYLCASSSQGDTEAFFGQGTRLTVV.

The rearrangement links TRBV15 to TRBJ2-7, with TRBD1 matching 9 bases. CDR3 length equals 13 residues. Trimming removed 3 bases from V and 6 bases from J; junction bases left unmatched: 3. Germline-derived CDR1 and CDR2 are LNHNV and YYDKDF (reference sequence). DNA of the CDR3: TGTGCCACCAGCAGGGGACAGGGCACCGAGCAGTACTTC. Translating it yields CATSRGQGTEQYF.

V usage is TRBV7-8 and J usage is TRBJ1-1; D possibly corresponds to TRBD1 (6 bases). The CDR3 covers 14 residues. V dropped 8 bases and J dropped 2 bases, with 15 bases sitting between them. CDR1 is SGHVS and CDR2 is FQNEAQ in the germline V gene. CDR3 residues: CASLLTGTNTEAFF. The DNA of the CDR3 is TGTGCCAGCCTGTTAACAGGGACCAACACTGAAGCTTTCTTT.

The chain joins TRBV5-4 to TRBJ2-7, with 10 bases fitting TRBD2. The trim removed 3 bases at V and 2 bases at J, leaving 5 bases unmatched. Germline V gene data show CDR1 as SGHNT and CDR2 as YYREEE (reference sequence). The length of the CDR3 is 15 residues. CDR3: CASSSERGGPYEQYF. CDR3 nucleotide sequence: TGTGCCAGCAGCTCAGAGCGGGGGGGACCCTACGAGCAGTACTTC.